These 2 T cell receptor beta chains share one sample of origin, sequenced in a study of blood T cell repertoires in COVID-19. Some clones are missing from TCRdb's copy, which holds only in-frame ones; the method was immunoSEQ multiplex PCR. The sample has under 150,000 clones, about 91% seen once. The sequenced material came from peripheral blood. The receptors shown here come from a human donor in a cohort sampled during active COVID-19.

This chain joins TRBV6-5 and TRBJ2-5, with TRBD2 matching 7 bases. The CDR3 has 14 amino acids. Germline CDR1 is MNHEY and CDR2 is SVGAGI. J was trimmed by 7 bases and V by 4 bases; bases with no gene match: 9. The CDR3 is CASSWGGSGMTQYF. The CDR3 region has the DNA TGTGCCAGCAGTTGGGGGGGATCTGGGATGACCCAGTACTTC.

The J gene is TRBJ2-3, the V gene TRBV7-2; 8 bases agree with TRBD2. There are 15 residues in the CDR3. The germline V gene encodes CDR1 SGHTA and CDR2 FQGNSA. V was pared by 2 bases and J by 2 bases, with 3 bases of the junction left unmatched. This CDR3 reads CASSLRGGTTDTQYF. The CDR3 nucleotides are TGTGCCAGCAGCTTACGGGGGGGGACCACAGATACGCAGTATTTT.